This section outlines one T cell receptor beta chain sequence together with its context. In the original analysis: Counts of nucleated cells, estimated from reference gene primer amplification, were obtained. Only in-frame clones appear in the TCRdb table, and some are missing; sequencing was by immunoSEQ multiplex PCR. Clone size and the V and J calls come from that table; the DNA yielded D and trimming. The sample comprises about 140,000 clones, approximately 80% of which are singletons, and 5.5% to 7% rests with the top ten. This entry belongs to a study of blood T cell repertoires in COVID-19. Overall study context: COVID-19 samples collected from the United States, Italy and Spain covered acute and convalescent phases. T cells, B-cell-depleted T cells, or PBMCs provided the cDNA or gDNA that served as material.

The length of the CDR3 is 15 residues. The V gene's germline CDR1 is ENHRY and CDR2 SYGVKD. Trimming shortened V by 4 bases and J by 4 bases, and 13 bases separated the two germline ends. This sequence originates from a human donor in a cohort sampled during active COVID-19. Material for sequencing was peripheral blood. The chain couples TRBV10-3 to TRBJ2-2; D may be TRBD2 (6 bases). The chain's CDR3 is CAISGGDFTTGELFF. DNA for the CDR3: TGTGCCATCAGTGGTGGGGACTTCACCACCGGGGAGCTGTTTTTT.